One sample yielded the 24 T cell receptor beta chains listed below, sequenced in a study of blood T cell repertoires in COVID-19. Assay used: immunoSEQ multiplex PCR; TCRdb lists only in-frame clones, some missing. This sample has some 96,000 clones, with about 82% found just once. The sample consisted of peripheral blood. These receptors were collected from a man between 45 and 60 years old with active or convalescent COVID-19.

This clone was detected ten times or more. This rearrangement joins TRBV28 to TRBJ2-1, with TRBD1 matching over 8 bases. The CDR3 runs to 12 residues. CDR1 is MDHEN and CDR2 is SYDVKM in the germline V gene. After removal of 5 bases from V and 16 bases from J, the junction contained 10 bases not matched to a gene. CDR3 protein: CASSLGQGASFF. CDR3 nucleotides: TGTGCCAGCAGTCTGGGTCAGGGGGCAAGCTTCTTC. Combining the CDR3 with reference TRBV28 and TRBJ2-1 gives the whole variable domain DVKVTQSSRYLVKRTGEKVFLECVQDMDHENMFWYRQDPGLGLRLIYFSYDVKMKEKGDIPEGYSVSREKKERFSLILESASTNQTSMYLCASSLGQGASFFGPGTRLTVL.

The chain links TRBV5-6 to TRBJ1-5, with 8 nucleotides matching TRBD1. The CDR3 consists of 15 residues. Germline trimming cut 3 bases from V and 2 bases from J; bases unmatched to any gene: 4. Germline CDR1 and CDR2: SGHDT and YYEEEE. The CDR3 protein is CASSSTGGGNQPQHF. In DNA form, the CDR3 reads TGTGCCAGCAGCTCAACAGGGGGAGGCAATCAGCCCCAGCATTTT.

The rearrangement links TRBV18 to TRBJ1-4; 8 bases are shared with TRBD1. CDR1 and CDR2 from the germline V gene are KGHSH and LQKENI. The CDR3 loop spans 14 amino acids. After removal of 3 bases from V and 4 bases from J, the junction contained 1 base not matched to a gene. The chain's CDR3 is CASSPDRVNEKLFF. The DNA of the CDR3 is TGTGCCAGCTCACCGGACAGGGTTAATGAAAAACTGTTTTTT. Full variable domain (remainder filled in from reference TRBV18 and TRBJ1-4): NAGVMQNPRHLVRRRGQEARLRCSPMKGHSHVYWYRQLPEEGLKFMVYLQKENIIDESGMPKERFSAEFPKEGPSILRIQQVVRGDSAAYFCASSPDRVNEKLFFGSGTQLSVL.

The chain's CDR3 is CASSLLLAGGNEQFF. The CDR3, as DNA: TGTGCCAGCAGTTTACTCCTAGCGGGGGGCAATGAGCAGTTCTTC. The chain combines TRBV27 with TRBJ2-1; TRBD2 aligns across 11 bases. With V trimmed by 2 bases and J by 6 bases, 3 bases remained unmatched. Germline loops: CDR1 MNHEY, CDR2 SMNVEV (reference sequence). This CDR3 comprises 15 residues.

The chain recombines TRBV6-1 with TRBJ1-2, with D perhaps matching TRBD1 (6 bases). Trimming left V 3 bases short and J 3 bases short, with 11 bases between. The CDR3 totals 14 residues. From germline, CDR1 is MNHNS and CDR2 SASEGT. The CDR3: CASSDDRTDYGYTF. The CDR3 DNA is TGTGCCAGCAGTGACGATCGGACAGACTATGGCTACACCTTC.

J is TRBJ1-2 and V is TRBV12-3 or TRBV12-4, with D possibly TRBD1 on 6 matching bases. The CDR3 has 13 residues. V lost 3 bases, J lost 3 bases, and 8 bases lay in between. The CDR3: CASSLTGYYGYTF. The CDR3 DNA follows: TGTGCCAGCAGTTTGACAGGATACTATGGCTACACCTTC.

V is TRBV2 and J is TRBJ1-4; D might be TRBD1 (5 bases). V was pared by 4 bases and J by 4 bases, with 10 bases between. The CDR3 is made up of 14 amino acids. The germline CDR1 and CDR2 sequences are SNHLY and FYNNEI. This CDR3 reads CASSGPGFNEKLFF. CDR3 nucleotides: TGTGCCAGCAGTGGCCCAGGGTTTAATGAAAAACTGTTTTTT.

The chain couples TRBV7-9 to TRBJ2-2; no clear D gene. In germline, CDR1 is SEHNR, CDR2 FQNEAQ (reference sequence). V was clipped by 4 bases and J by 5 bases, with 17 bases between them. The CDR3 extends over 16 amino acids. The CDR3 DNA is TGTGCCAGCAGCTCCCTATTGGCGGAGCTGACCGGGGAGCTGTTTTTT. Translated: CASSSLLAELTGELFF.

The genes are TRBV24-1 and TRBJ2-1; 14 positions agree with TRBD2. This CDR3 contains 16 residues. Germline lookup yields CDR1 KGHDR and CDR2 SFDVKD. The trim removed 2 bases at V and 7 bases at J, leaving 3 bases unmatched. The CDR3 DNA reads as TGTGCCACCAGTGATTGGACTAGCGGGAGGACAAATGAGCAGTTCTTC. Translated, it gives CATSDWTSGRTNEQFF.

The V and J genes are TRBV6-6 and TRBJ2-1, with D perhaps matching TRBD1 (5 bases). The CDR3 covers 13 residues. The ends were cut back, 8 bases at V and 7 bases at J, with 15 bases in the middle. Germline loops: CDR1 MNHNY, CDR2 SVGAGI (reference sequence). For the CDR3, the DNA is TGTGCCAGCGGAAGGCAAGGGGTTAATGAGCAGTTCTTC. Its translation: CASGRQGVNEQFF.

The genes are TRBV6-5 and TRBJ1-5, with D tentatively TRBD1 (5 bases). V was trimmed by 4 bases and J by 3 bases, leaving 7 bases between them. The CDR3 spans 13 residues. Germline values: CDR1 MNHEY, CDR2 SVGAGI. The CDR3 loop is CASSLDINQPQHF. In DNA, the CDR3 is TGTGCCAGCAGTTTGGACATCAATCAGCCCCAGCATTTT.

The CDR3 nucleotides read TGTGCCAGTAGTCCCCGGGACAGTTTGATGAACACTGAAGCTTTCTTT. As protein: CASSPRDSLMNTEAFF. The chain combines TRBV19 with TRBJ1-1; 7 nucleotides align to TRBD1. The CDR3 is 16 amino acids. Germline V lookup: CDR1 LNHDA, CDR2 SQIVND (reference sequence). V trimming: 5 bases; J trimming: 0 bases; junction bases outside the gene matches: 9.

V and J are TRBV12-3 or TRBV12-4 and TRBJ1-4; 7 bases map to TRBD1. The CDR3 totals 13 residues. The ends lost 5 bases at V and 4 bases at J; junction bases unmatched: 1. Here the CDR3 reads CASSGTDNEKLFF. The CDR3 DNA reads TGTGCCAGCAGTGGGACAGATAATGAAAAACTGTTTTTT.

The CDR3 is CASSTQGVTEAFF. In DNA form, the CDR3 reads TGTGCCAGTAGTACTCAGGGTGTCACTGAAGCTTTCTTT. The chain links TRBV19 to TRBJ1-1; D might be TRBD1 (5 bases). Trimming cost V 4 bases and J 4 bases, with 10 bases left between them. From germline, CDR1 is LNHDA and CDR2 SQIVND (reference sequence). The CDR3 extends over 13 amino acids. The full variable domain, completed using reference TRBV19 and TRBJ1-1, is DGGITQSPKYLFRKEGQNVTLSCEQNLNHDAMYWYRQDPGQGLRLIYYSQIVNDFQKGDIAEGYSVSREKKESFPLTVTSAQKNPTAFYLCASSTQGVTEAFFGQGTRLTVV.

The chain recombines TRBV30 with TRBJ2-2, with 9 nucleotides matching TRBD1. The germline gives CDR1 GTSNPN, CDR2 SVGIG (reference sequence). The trim removed 2 bases at V and 5 bases at J, leaving 6 bases unmatched. This CDR3 region has 15 residues. The CDR3, as DNA: TGTGCCTGGAGTCTCCGGGACAGGGATACCGGGGAGCTGTTTTTT. Its translation: CAWSLRDRDTGELFF.

The chain couples TRBV30 to TRBJ2-4, with 7 positions matching TRBD1. Trimming at V came to 0 bases and at J to 7 bases, leaving 3 bases not matched to a gene. This CDR3 has 13 amino acids. The germline CDR1 and CDR2 sequences are GTSNPN and SVGIG (reference sequence). As DNA, the CDR3 is TGTGCCTGGAGTGTAGCACAGGGGAACATTCAGTACTTC. It encodes CAWSVAQGNIQYF.

The DNA of the CDR3 is TGCGCCAGCAGTGATGGGGCATCATACGAGCAGTACTTC. This codes for CASSDGASYEQYF. V and J are TRBV10-2 and TRBJ2-7; perhaps TRBD1 as D (5 bases). V lost 3 bases and J lost 4, with 10 bases in between. The germline CDR1 and CDR2 sequences are WSHSY and SAAADI. CDR3 size: 13 residues.

The V call is TRBV24-1, the J call TRBJ2-3, with TRBD2 matching over 12 bases. The germline CDR1 and CDR2 sequences are KGHDR and SFDVKD. The CDR3 contains 19 residues. Trimming removed 0 bases from V and 4 bases from J; junction bases left unmatched: 10. DNA for the CDR3: TGTGCCACCAGTGATTTGTCGAGACTAGCGGGAGAGATTCCAGATACGCAGTATTTT. Its translation: CATSDLSRLAGEIPDTQYF.

The rearrangement uses TRBV5-1 and TRBJ2-1; TRBD2 agrees at 14 bases. From germline, CDR1 is SGHRS and CDR2 YFSETQ. V shed 2 bases and J 7 bases; nucleotides not matched to a gene: 2. The CDR3 sequence is 15 residues long. CDR3 sequence (DNA): TGCGCCAGCAGCTTACGGACTAGCGGGGGGAATGAGCAGTTCTTC. Its translation is CASSLRTSGGNEQFF.

V and J are TRBV11-2 and TRBJ1-4; D might be TRBD1 (6 bases). V lost 6 bases to trimming and J lost 6 bases, with 11 bases between them. The CDR3 runs 13 residues. The V gene's germline CDR1 is SGHAT and CDR2 FQNNGV. CDR3 nucleotide sequence: TGTGCCAGCAGTTTACGACAGGATGAAAAACTGTTTTTT. It is translated as CASSLRQDEKLFF. Combining the CDR3 with reference TRBV11-2 and TRBJ1-4 gives the whole variable domain EAGVAQSPRYKIIEKRQSVAFWCNPISGHATLYWYQQILGQGPKLLIQFQNNGVVDDSQLPKDRFSAERLKGVDSTLKIQPAKLEDSAVYLCASSLRQDEKLFFGSGTQLSVL.

The V gene is TRBV9, the J gene TRBJ2-2, with 8 nucleotides matching TRBD2. This CDR3 spans 16 amino acids. V was clipped by 0 bases and J by 2 bases; unmatched bases: 3. Germline assignment: CDR1 SGDLS and CDR2 YYNGEE. The CDR3 sequence: CASSVGLAINTGELFF. The DNA of the CDR3 is TGTGCCAGCAGCGTAGGACTAGCGATAAACACCGGGGAGCTGTTTTTT.

This clone has just a few counts. The chain is built from TRBV11-2 and TRBJ1-6; tentative D call: TRBD1 (5 bases). Germline V gene lookup returns CDR1 SGHAT and CDR2 FQNNGV. The CDR3 totals 14 residues. V was pared by 0 bases and J by 7 bases, with 7 bases between. The CDR3: CASSLESGNSPLHF. In DNA form, the CDR3 reads TGTGCCAGCAGCTTAGAATCAGGGAATTCACCCCTCCACTTT.

The chain carries TRBV11-3 and TRBJ2-7; 7 nucleotides align to TRBD1. The CDR3 runs 15 residues. Germline V gives CDR1 SGHNT, CDR2 YENEEA. Germline trimming cut 3 bases from V and 2 bases from J; bases unmatched to any gene: 7. For the CDR3, the DNA is TGTGCCAGCAGCTTGCGACAGGGCTTCCCCTACGAGCAGTACTTC. Its translation is CASSLRQGFPYEQYF.

The chain couples TRBV3-1 (or the pseudogene TRBV3-2) to TRBJ2-1; no definite D call. In germline, CDR1 is LGHDT, CDR2 YNNKEL (reference sequence). The CDR3 has 15 residues. V shed 3 bases and J shed 4 bases, with 13 bases lying between them. The CDR3 loop reads CASSQGHASYNEQFF. The CDR3 DNA reads TGTGCCAGCAGCCAGGGCCATGCCTCTTACAATGAGCAGTTCTTC.